These T cell receptor beta chains were read from a single sample in a study of blood T cell repertoires in COVID-19. Only in-frame clones appear in the TCRdb table, and some are missing; sequencing was by immunoSEQ multiplex PCR. The table has approximately 77,000 clones, around 69% seen once; the top ten hold approximately 15%. Input material: peripheral blood. Receptor source: a man between 65 and 85 years old with active or convalescent COVID-19. The CDR3 runs from the conserved cysteine through the conserved F or W. A D gene is named only where the DNA matches it firmly. Rows may omit the clone size; those that give it use once, few, many or a size class.

j_call	d_call	v_call	clone_size	cdr3_nt	cdr3_aa
TRBJ1-2	TRBD1	TRBV7-8	NA	TGTGCCAGCAGCACTCAAACACAGGGGTTTAGCTATGGCTACACCTTC	CASSTQTQGFSYGYTF
TRBJ2-3	NA	TRBV5-1	NA	TGCGCCAGCAGCTTGGACTCACGAGGGGATACGCAGTATTTT	CASSLDSRGDTQYF
TRBJ2-5	TRBD1	TRBV30	NA	TGTGCCTGGGGCGGACAGGGCCAAGAGACCCAGTACTTC	CAWGGQGQETQYF
TRBJ2-1	TRBD1	TRBV10-3	once	TGTGCCGCTGAACCGGACAGGGAAACCTACAATGAGCAGTTCTTC	CAAEPDRETYNEQFF
TRBJ2-7	NA	TRBV18	NA	TGTGCCAGCTCACCACCTCAGGGCACCTCCTACGAGCAGTACTTC	CASSPPQGTSYEQYF
TRBJ2-7	NA	TRBV6-4	NA	TGTGCCAGCAGACCGGGGGTAGAACCCTACGAGCAGTACTTC	CASRPGVEPYEQYF
TRBJ2-7	NA	TRBV10-1	NA	TGCGCCAGCAGTGATCTTCTCCAGGGTCTCGGGGAGCAGTACTTC	CASSDLLQGLGEQYF
TRBJ2-7	NA	TRBV7-9	NA	TGTGCCAGCAGCTTACAACTCGAGCAGTACTTC	CASSLQLEQYF
TRBJ1-6	NA	TRBV6-1	NA	TGTGCCAGCAGTGAAGTGTTTAGTAATTCACCCCTCCACTTT	CASSEVFSNSPLHF
TRBJ1-4	TRBD1	TRBV19	NA	TGTGCCAGTACGCCGGGACAGGAGGGTGAAAAACTGTTTTTT	CASTPGQEGEKLFF
TRBJ2-5	NA	TRBV18	NA	TGTGCCAGCTCACCACCATCCATGCAAGAGACCCAGTACTTC	CASSPPSMQETQYF
TRBJ2-1	NA	TRBV19	NA	TGTGCCAGTAGATCCCCCGGACAGTCGAATGAGCAGTTCTTC	CASRSPGQSNEQFF
TRBJ2-2	TRBD2	TRBV7-9	few	TGTGCCAGCAGCCGTACTAGCGGGGGGGCCGGGAACACCGGGGAGCTGTTTTTT	CASSRTSGGAGNTGELFF
TRBJ1-5	NA	TRBV2	few	TGTGCCAGTAACGGGGAGATATATCAGCCCCAGCATTTT	CASNGEIYQPQHF
TRBJ2-7	NA	TRBV29-1	NA	TGCAGCGTGGACCGGGATTCCCTACAGTACTTC	CSVDRDSLQYF
TRBJ2-3	NA	TRBV6-4	NA	TGTGCCAGCAGTACAGGGACACACCGGGCAGATACGCAGTATTTT	CASSTGTHRADTQYF
TRBJ1-1	NA	TRBV30	NA	TGTGCCTCAACCCAGACAGCCATGAACACTGAAGCTTTCTTT	CASTQTAMNTEAFF
TRBJ1-6	NA	TRBV2	NA	TGTGCCAGCGGGGCAACAGCCTATAATTCACCCCTCCACTTT	CASGATAYNSPLHF
TRBJ2-3	TRBD1	TRBV6-6	NA	TGTGCCAGCAGTCGATCAAGCATAACAGGGGGATTAACAGATACGCAGTATTTT	CASSRSSITGGLTDTQYF
TRBJ2-2	NA	TRBV18	once	TGTGCCAGCTCACCAGGAGGACCCCCCGGGGAGCTGTTTTTT	CASSPGGPPGELFF
TRBJ2-1	NA	TRBV28	NA	TGTGCCAGCGGGTGGAGGGATGAGCAGTTCTTC	CASGWRDEQFF
TRBJ2-7	TRBD2	TRBV29-1	NA	TGCAGCGTTGTTAGGACTAGCGGAGGCGAGCAGTACTTC	CSVVRTSGGEQYF
TRBJ2-1	TRBD2	TRBV4-1	large	TGCGCCAGCAGCCAAGCCCGGACTAGTCTGCAGGATGAGCAGTTCTTC	CASSQARTSLQDEQFF
TRBJ2-3	NA	TRBV19	NA	TGTGCCAGTAGTACTAGCCTTGTAGATACGCAGTATTTT	CASSTSLVDTQYF
TRBJ2-1	TRBD2	TRBV3-1/TRBV3-2	few	TGTGCCAGCAGCCAAGGGGGGGGAGGATCCCTTACCTACAATGAGCAGTTCTTC	CASSQGGGGSLTYNEQFF
TRBJ2-7	NA	TRBV4-1	NA	TGCGCCAGCAGCCAGAGGAGGAGGGGAATAGACTCCCACGAGCAGTACTTC	CASSQRRRGIDSHEQYF
TRBJ2-1	NA	TRBV6-5	NA	TGTGCCAGCAGTTACTCAGACAGGGAGGATGAGCAGTTCTTC	CASSYSDREDEQFF
TRBJ2-2	NA	TRBV5-6	NA	TGTGCCAGCAGCTTATTTACACCGACCGGGGAGCTGTTTTTT	CASSLFTPTGELFF
TRBJ2-7	TRBD2	TRBV28	NA	TGTGCCAGCAGCCCGGGGGGGTCCTACGAGCAGTACTTC	CASSPGGSYEQYF
TRBJ2-5	TRBD1	TRBV6-5	NA	TGTGCCAGCAGTTACTACAGGGGGGAGACCCAGTACTTC	CASSYYRGETQYF
TRBJ1-1	TRBD1	TRBV9	NA	TGTGCCAGCAGCCCCGACAGGGGCCGGGAAGCTTTCTTT	CASSPDRGREAFF
TRBJ2-7	TRBD1	TRBV10-3	few	TGTGCCATCAGTGAGCCGGGACAGGTTAACTACGAGCAGTACTTC	CAISEPGQVNYEQYF
TRBJ2-3	NA	TRBV6-1	NA	TGTGCCAGTAGCGGCAGCACAGATACGCAGTATTTT	CASSGSTDTQYF
TRBJ1-5	TRBD1	TRBV6-5	NA	TGTGCCACCTCGGACAGGGAAGGGGTAGGTCAGCCCCAGCATTTT	CATSDREGVGQPQHF
TRBJ1-1	NA	TRBV28	NA	TGTGCCAGCAGTTTAGACAGTAGGAACACTGAAGCTTTCTTT	CASSLDSRNTEAFF
TRBJ2-3	NA	TRBV11-2	once	TGTGCCAGCAGTTCGGGAGCCAATACGCAGTATTTT	CASSSGANTQYF
TRBJ2-1	NA	TRBV11-1	NA	TGTGCCAGCAGCTTAGCCGGGGCCTACAATGAGCAGTTCTTC	CASSLAGAYNEQFF
TRBJ2-7	NA	TRBV30	many	TGTGCCTGGAGTGTTCCCGCAGCGGGCCCCTACGAGCAGTACTTC	CAWSVPAAGPYEQYF
TRBJ1-2	TRBD1	TRBV9	few	TGTGCCAGCAGCGCGGGAGCCGGGACAGGGAACTATGGCTACACCTTC	CASSAGAGTGNYGYTF
TRBJ2-1	TRBD1	TRBV25-1	NA	TGTGCCAGCAGTGAAGCCTTAAGGACAGGGGTATCCTACAATGAGCAGTTCTTC	CASSEALRTGVSYNEQFF
TRBJ2-3	NA	TRBV5-1	once	TGCGCCAGCAGCGGGAAGGGGATCGAGTTCACAGATACGCAGTATTTT	CASSGKGIEFTDTQYF